This T cell receptor beta chain was recorded in a study of CD8 T cells in ankylosing spondylitis. This clonotype has a handful of counts. Its antigen is unidentified. TCRdb independently ran MiXCR on the 5' RACE reads; one entry per CDR3 protein. Here the sample spans about 330,000 distinct CDR3 sequences, 8% being singletons. Overall study results and limits: What seemed typical of ankylosing spondylitis blood was a TCR beta motif built from several highly homologous variants.

V dropped 4 bases and J dropped 5; count of bases not matched to a gene: 6. This CDR3 spans 14 amino acids. In germline, CDR1 is MNHEY, CDR2 SVGAGI. The clonotype originates from a male donor with ankylosing spondylitis. This chain joins TRBV6-5 and TRBJ1-1; TRBD1 matches 8 bases. The sequenced sample consisted of blood, either unsorted or a sorted T cell fraction (not recorded which). The CDR3 sequence is CASSLDRVETEAFF. CDR3 in DNA: TGTGCCAGCAGTTTGGACAGGGTGGAAACTGAAGCTTTCTTT.